This TCR beta chain was identified in a study of shared clonotypes between healthy human individuals. Notes on this clone: Within the sample, other DNA sequences also encode this same CDR3.

Repertoires were generated with immunoSEQ multiplex PCR, while TCRdb's copy carries only in-frame clones and drops some. The table includes fewer than 1 million clones, approximately 97% detected once. There are 13 residues in the CDR3. The V gene lost 3 bases and the J gene lost 0 bases, with 6 bases spanning the gap. Germline V gene sequence: CDR1 KGHSH, CDR2 LQKENI. Terminally differentiated effector memory CD45RA+ cells were excluded from the naive CD8 cells, which were CD45RO-negative and positively selected for CCR7. V is TRBV18 and J is TRBJ2-7, with D possibly matching TRBD1 (5 bases). The source is a man under 40 in good health. Sequencing was carried out using naive CD8+ T cells sorted from blood. The CDR3 coding sequence is TGTGCCAGCTCACCCGACAGCTCCTACGAGCAGTACTTC. Translated, it gives CASSPDSSYEQYF.